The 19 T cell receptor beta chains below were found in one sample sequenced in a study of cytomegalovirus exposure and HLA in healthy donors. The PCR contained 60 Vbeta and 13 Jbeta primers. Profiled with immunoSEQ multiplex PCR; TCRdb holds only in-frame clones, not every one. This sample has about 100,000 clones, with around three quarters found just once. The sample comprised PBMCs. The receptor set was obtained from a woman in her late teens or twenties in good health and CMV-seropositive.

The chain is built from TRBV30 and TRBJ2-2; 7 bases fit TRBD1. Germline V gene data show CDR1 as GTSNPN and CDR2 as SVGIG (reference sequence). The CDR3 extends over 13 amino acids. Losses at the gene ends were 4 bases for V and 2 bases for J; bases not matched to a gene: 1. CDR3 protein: CAWNRGNTGELFF. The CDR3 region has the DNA TGTGCCTGGAACAGGGGAAACACCGGGGAGCTGTTTTTT.

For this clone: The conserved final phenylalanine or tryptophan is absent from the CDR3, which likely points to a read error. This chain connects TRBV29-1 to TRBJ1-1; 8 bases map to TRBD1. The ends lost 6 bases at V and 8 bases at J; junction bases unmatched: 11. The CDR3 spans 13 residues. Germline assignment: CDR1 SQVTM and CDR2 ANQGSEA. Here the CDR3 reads CSVVGQGRTEAFV. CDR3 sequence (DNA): TGCAGCGTAGTTGGACAGGGAAGAACGGAAGCTTTCGTT.

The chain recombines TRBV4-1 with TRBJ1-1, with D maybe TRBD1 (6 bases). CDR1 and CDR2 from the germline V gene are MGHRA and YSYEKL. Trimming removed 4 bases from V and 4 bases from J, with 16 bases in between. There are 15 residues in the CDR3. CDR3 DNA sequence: TGCGCCAGCAGCCCGACGGACACAGGGCTCACTGAAGCTTTCTTT. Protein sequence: CASSPTDTGLTEAFF.

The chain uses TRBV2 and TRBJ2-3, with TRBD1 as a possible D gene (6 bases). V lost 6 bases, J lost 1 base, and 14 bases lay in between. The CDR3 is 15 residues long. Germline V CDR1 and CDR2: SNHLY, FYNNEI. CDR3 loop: CASRDPGTRTDTQYF. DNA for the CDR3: TGTGCCAGCAGGGACCCCGGGACACGCACAGATACGCAGTATTTT. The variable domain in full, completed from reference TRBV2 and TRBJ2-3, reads EPEVTQTPSHQVTQMGQEVILRCVPISNHLYFYWYRQILGQKVEFLVSFYNNEISEKSEIFDDQFSVERPDGSNFTLKIRSTKLEDSAMYFCASRDPGTRTDTQYFGPGTRLTVL.

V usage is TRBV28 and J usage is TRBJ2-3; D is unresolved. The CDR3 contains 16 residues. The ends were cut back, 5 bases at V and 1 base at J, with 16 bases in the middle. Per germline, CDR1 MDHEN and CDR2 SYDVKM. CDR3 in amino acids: CASSLTAVSGTDTQYF. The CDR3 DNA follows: TGTGCCAGCAGTCTAACAGCCGTGTCGGGCACAGATACGCAGTATTTT.

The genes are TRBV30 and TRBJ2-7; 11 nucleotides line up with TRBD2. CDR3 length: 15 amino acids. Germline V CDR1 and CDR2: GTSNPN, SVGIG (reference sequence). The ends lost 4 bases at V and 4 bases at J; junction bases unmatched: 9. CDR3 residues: CAWNPIAGGPYEQYF. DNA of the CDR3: TGTGCCTGGAATCCAATAGCGGGAGGGCCTTACGAGCAGTACTTC.

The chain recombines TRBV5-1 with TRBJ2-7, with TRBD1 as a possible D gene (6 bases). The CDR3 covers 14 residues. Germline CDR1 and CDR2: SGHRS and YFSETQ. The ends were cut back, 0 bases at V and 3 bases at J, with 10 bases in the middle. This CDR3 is CASSLVGQSYEQYF. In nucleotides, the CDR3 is TGCGCCAGCAGCTTGGTAGGACAGAGCTACGAGCAGTACTTC.

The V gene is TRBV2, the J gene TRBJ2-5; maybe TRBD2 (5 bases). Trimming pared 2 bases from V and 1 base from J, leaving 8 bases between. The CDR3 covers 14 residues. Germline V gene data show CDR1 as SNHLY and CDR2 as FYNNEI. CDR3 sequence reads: CASSEYRGQETQYF. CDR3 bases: TGTGCCAGCAGTGAATACCGGGGCCAAGAGACCCAGTACTTC.

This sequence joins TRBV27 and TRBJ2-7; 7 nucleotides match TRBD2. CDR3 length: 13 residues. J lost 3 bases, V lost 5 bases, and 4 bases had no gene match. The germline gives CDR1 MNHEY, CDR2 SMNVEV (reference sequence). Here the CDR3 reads CASSRLANYEQYF. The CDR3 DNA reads TGTGCCAGCAGTCGACTAGCAAACTACGAGCAGTACTTC.

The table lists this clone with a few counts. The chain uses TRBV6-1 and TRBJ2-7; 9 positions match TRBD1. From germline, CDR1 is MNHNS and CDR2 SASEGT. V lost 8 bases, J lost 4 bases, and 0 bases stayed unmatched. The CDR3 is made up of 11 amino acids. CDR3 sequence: CASGTGYEQYF. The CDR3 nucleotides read TGTGCCAGCGGGACAGGGTACGAGCAGTACTTC.

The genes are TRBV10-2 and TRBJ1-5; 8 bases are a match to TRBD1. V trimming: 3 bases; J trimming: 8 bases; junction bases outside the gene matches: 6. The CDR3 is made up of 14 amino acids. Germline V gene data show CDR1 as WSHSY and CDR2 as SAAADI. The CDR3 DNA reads TGCGCCAGCAGTGACGGCAGGGGGCGGGAGCCCCAGCATTTT. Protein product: CASSDGRGREPQHF.

The CDR3 protein is CAWDTSGSSYNEQFF. DNA of the CDR3: TGTGCCTGGGACACTAGCGGGAGCTCCTACAATGAGCAGTTCTTC. This sequence joins TRBV30 and TRBJ2-1, with 11 bases that match TRBD2. Germline CDR1 reads GTSNPN; CDR2 reads SVGIG (reference sequence). The CDR3 length is 15 residues. The V and J ends lost 5 bases and 0 bases, in that order; junction bases with no gene match: 3. Full variable domain (remainder filled in from reference TRBV30 and TRBJ2-1): SQTIHQWPATLVQPVGSPLSLECTVEGTSNPNLYWYRQAAGRGLQLLFYSVGIGQISSEVPQNLSASRPQDRQFILSSKKLLLSDSGFYLCAWDTSGSSYNEQFFGPGTRLTVL.

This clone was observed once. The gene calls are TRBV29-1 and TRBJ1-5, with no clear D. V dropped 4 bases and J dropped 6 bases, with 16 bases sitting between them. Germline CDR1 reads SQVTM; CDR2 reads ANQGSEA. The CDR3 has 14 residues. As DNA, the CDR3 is TGCAGCGTTGGTTGGGTCAGGCCTGGTCAGCCCCAGCATTTT. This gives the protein CSVGWVRPGQPQHF.

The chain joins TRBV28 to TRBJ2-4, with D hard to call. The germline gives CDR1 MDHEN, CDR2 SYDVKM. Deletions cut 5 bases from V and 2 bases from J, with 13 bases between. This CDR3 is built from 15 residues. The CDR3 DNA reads TGTGCCAGCAGTCCCGCCAGTGGGCCCAAAAACATTCAGTACTTC. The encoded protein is CASSPASGPKNIQYF.

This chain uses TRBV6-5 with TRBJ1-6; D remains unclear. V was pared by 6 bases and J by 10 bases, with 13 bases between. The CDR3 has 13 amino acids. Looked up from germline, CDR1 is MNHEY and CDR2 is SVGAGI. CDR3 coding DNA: TGTGCCAGCAGCCGGGAGAACTGGTCACCCCTCCACTTT. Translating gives CASSRENWSPLHF.

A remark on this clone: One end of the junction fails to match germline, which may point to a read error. CDR3 amino acids: CVSSQTSGYYNEQFF. The CDR3 DNA reads as TGTGTCAGCTCACAAACTAGCGGATACTACAATGAGCAGTTCTTC. The chain has TRBV18 and TRBJ2-1; TRBD2 matches at 8 bases. The germline V gene has CDR1 KGHSH and CDR2 LQKENI. This CDR3 spans 15 amino acids.

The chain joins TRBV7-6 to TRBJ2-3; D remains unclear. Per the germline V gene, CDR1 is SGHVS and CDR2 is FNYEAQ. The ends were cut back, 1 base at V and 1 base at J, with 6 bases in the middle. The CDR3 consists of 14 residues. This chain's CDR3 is CASSLGQGTDTQYF. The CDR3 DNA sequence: TGTGCCAGCAGCTTAGGGCAGGGCACAGATACGCAGTATTTT.

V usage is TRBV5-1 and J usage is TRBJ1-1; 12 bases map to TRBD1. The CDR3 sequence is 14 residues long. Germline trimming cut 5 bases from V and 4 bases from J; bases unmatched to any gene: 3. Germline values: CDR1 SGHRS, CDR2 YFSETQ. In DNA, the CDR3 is TGCGCCAGCAGGGGACAGGGGGCGGCCACTGAAGCTTTCTTT. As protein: CASRGQGAATEAFF.

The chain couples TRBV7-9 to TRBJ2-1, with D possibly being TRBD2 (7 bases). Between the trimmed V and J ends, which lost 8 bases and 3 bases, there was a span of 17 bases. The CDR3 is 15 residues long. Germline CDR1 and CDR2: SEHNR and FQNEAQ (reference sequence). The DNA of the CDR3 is TGTGCCAGCGGGGAAGGGGGAGGGTTCTACAATGAGCAGTTCTTC. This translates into CASGEGGGFYNEQFF.